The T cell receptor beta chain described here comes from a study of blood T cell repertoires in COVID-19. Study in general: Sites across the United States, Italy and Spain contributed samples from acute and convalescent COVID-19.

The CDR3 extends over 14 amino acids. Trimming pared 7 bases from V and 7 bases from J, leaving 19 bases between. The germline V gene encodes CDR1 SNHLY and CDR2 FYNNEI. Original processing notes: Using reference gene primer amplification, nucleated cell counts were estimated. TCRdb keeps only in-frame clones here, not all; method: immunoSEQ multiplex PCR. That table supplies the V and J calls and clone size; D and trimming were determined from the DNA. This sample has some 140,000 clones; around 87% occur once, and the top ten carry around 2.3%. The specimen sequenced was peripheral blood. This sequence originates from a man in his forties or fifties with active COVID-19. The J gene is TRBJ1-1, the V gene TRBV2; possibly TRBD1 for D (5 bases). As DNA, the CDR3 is TGTGCCAGCATTCCGGTCGGGGGGTCAGATGAAGCTTTCTTT. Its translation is CASIPVGGSDEAFF.